What follows are 28 T cell receptor beta chains derived from one specimen sequenced in a study of blood T cells in healthy people across ages. Next came a second PCR, run for about 7 to 12 cycles, which used a sample-barcoded 5' primer along with a J-beta primer mix. Each CDR3 protein is one row after TCRdb ran MiXCR on the 5' RACE reads. This table has about 1.8 million distinct CDR3 sequences, just under 50% appearing once. Sequenced sample: blood. Receptors were obtained from a middle-aged woman in good health.

This clonotype was observed a handful of times. V and J are TRBV28 and TRBJ2-7, with TRBD2 matching over 10 bases. From germline, CDR1 is MDHEN and CDR2 SYDVKM. V dropped 5 bases and J dropped 0; count of bases not matched to a gene: 19. The CDR3 has 20 residues. CDR3 amino acids: CASSNPRGVSGGLSSYEQYF. Here the CDR3 DNA reads TGTGCCAGCAGTAACCCTCGGGGGGTTAGCGGGGGGCTAAGCTCCTACGAGCAGTACTTC.

The CDR3: CASSLIGSLSTDTQYF. CDR3 DNA sequence: TGTGCCAGCAGCTTAATTGGTAGCCTTAGCACAGATACGCAGTATTTT. The chain links TRBV7-6 to TRBJ2-3, with D hard to call. V lost 2 bases and J 0 bases, leaving 12 bases between the germline ends. Looked up from germline, CDR1 is SGHVS and CDR2 is FNYEAQ. CDR3 length: 16 amino acids.

The chain couples TRBV20-1 to TRBJ2-1; TRBD2 aligns across 7 bases. Per germline, CDR1 DFQATT and CDR2 SNEGSKA (reference sequence). This CDR3 spans 14 amino acids. The trim removed 6 bases at V and 4 bases at J, leaving 9 bases unmatched. In nucleotides, the CDR3 is TGCAGTGCCGTCCGGAGGGAGGGTTACAATGAGCAGTTCTTC. This gives the protein CSAVRREGYNEQFF.

The chain joins TRBV7-9 to TRBJ2-1; weak D call: TRBD1 (6 bases). The CDR3 covers 14 residues. V was pared by 5 bases and J by 4 bases, with 12 bases between. Germline CDR1 is SEHNR and CDR2 is FQNEAQ (reference sequence). This CDR3 is CASSGAGVYNEQFF. CDR3 bases: TGTGCCAGCAGCGGGGCAGGGGTTTACAATGAGCAGTTCTTC.

This clonotype was recorded once. The chain links TRBV7-6 to TRBJ2-1; D is possibly TRBD1 (5 bases). In germline, CDR1 is SGHVS, CDR2 FNYEAQ. This CDR3 has 15 amino acids. V lost 0 bases, J lost 4 bases, and 10 bases lay in between. CDR3 residues: CASSLANQGYNEQFF. The CDR3 bases are TGTGCCAGCAGCTTAGCGAACCAGGGTTACAATGAGCAGTTCTTC.

The chain couples TRBV12-3 or TRBV12-4 to TRBJ1-2; weak D call: TRBD1 (5 bases). The V end lost 7 bases, the J end lost 3 bases, and 12 bases lay between the germline ends. There are 13 residues in the CDR3. The DNA for the CDR3 is TGTGCCAGCAACCGGGACGCAGACTATGGCTACACCTTC. This encodes CASNRDADYGYTF.

V is TRBV28 and J is TRBJ2-7; D ambiguous. From germline, CDR1 is MDHEN and CDR2 SYDVKM. The CDR3 loop spans 14 amino acids. Trimming cost V 8 bases and J 0 bases, with 14 bases left between them. The CDR3 DNA sequence: TGTGCCAGCCTCAGGACGGGTCTCTCCTACGAGCAGTACTTC. Protein product: CASLRTGLSYEQYF.

This chain uses TRBV20-1 with TRBJ2-3; 11 nucleotides match TRBD2. With V trimmed by 6 bases and J by 3 bases, 5 bases remained unmatched. Germline CDR1 DFQATT, CDR2 SNEGSKA (reference sequence). The CDR3 covers 14 residues. The CDR3 DNA follows: TGCAGTGCGCCACTAGCGGGGGAAACAGATACGCAGTATTTT. Protein sequence: CSAPLAGETDTQYF.

There are a few counts of this clonotype. This rearrangement joins TRBV6-2 or TRBV6-3 to TRBJ2-7; maybe TRBD2 (5 bases). CDR1 MNHEY and CDR2 SVGEGT come from the germline V gene. Deletions cut 3 bases from V and 7 bases from J, with 13 bases between. This CDR3 region has 13 residues. For the CDR3, the DNA is TGTGCCAGCAGTTATCTGAGGGCCGGGGAGCAGTACTTC. As protein: CASSYLRAGEQYF.

The CDR3 loop is CASSHGLSGGAETQYF. In nucleotides, the CDR3 is TGTGCCAGCAGCCATGGACTTAGCGGGGGGGCGGAGACCCAGTACTTC. V is TRBV3-1 and J is TRBJ2-5; TRBD2 matches 11 bases. The V gene end was trimmed by 3 bases and the J gene end by 5 bases; junction bases not matched to a gene: 8. The V gene's germline CDR1 is LGHDT and CDR2 YNNKEL (reference sequence). The CDR3 length is 16 residues.

A few counts support this clonotype. This chain links TRBV4-2 with TRBJ1-2, with D hard to call. The CDR3 totals 14 residues. V was pared by 1 base and J by 6 bases, with 12 bases between. Germline values: CDR1 LGHNA, CDR2 YNFKEQ. The CDR3 region has the DNA TGTGCCAGCAGCCAAGTGGGCAGCTTGGATGGCTACACCTTC. Translating gives CASSQVGSLDGYTF.

This clonotype was counted only a few times. The gene calls are TRBV10-3 and TRBJ2-1; 9 nucleotides align to TRBD1. After removal of 6 bases from V and 2 bases from J, the junction contained 5 bases not matched to a gene. The CDR3 spans 15 residues. CDR1 and CDR2 (germline): ENHRY, SYGVKD. The DNA for the CDR3 is TGTGCCATCAGCCCCGGGACAGGGCCCTACAATGAGCAGTTCTTC. It codes for CAISPGTGPYNEQFF.

This clonotype was counted between two and nine times. The chain has TRBV7-2 and TRBJ2-7, with 7 bases fitting TRBD2. V shed 6 bases and J 2 bases; nucleotides not matched to a gene: 7. The CDR3 runs to 14 residues. Germline V CDR1 and CDR2: SGHTA, FQGNSA. DNA for the CDR3: TGTGCCAGCAGTTTAAGCGGGGCCCCCTACGAGCAGTACTTC. As protein: CASSLSGAPYEQYF.

This clonotype was observed a few times. The genes are TRBV5-1 and TRBJ2-6; TRBD2 matches at 7 bases. Germline V lookup: CDR1 SGHRS, CDR2 YFSETQ. The CDR3 extends over 16 amino acids. V shed 4 bases and J 0 bases; nucleotides not matched to a gene: 4. CDR3 protein: CASSPGGTSGANVLTF. For the CDR3, the DNA is TGCGCCAGCAGCCCCGGGGGGACCTCTGGGGCCAACGTCCTGACTTTC.

This rearrangement joins TRBV20-1 to TRBJ2-3, with D possibly TRBD2 on 6 matching bases. V lost 3 bases, J lost 6 bases, and 16 bases lay in between. The CDR3 is 14 amino acids. The germline V gene encodes CDR1 DFQATT and CDR2 SNEGSKA (reference sequence). The CDR3 DNA reads as TGCAGTGCTAGCAGGGACTCCGCAGGTGATACGCAGTATTTT. Residues: CSASRDSAGDTQYF.

The genes are TRBV6-1 and TRBJ2-5, with TRBD1 as a possible D gene (5 bases). V was clipped by 3 bases and J by 1 base, with 15 bases between them. Germline CDR1 reads MNHNS; CDR2 reads SASEGT. CDR3 size: 16 residues. CDR3 sequence (DNA): TGTGCCAGCAGTGACTGGGGCAGGGTGTCCCAAGAGACCCAGTACTTC. Translation gives CASSDWGRVSQETQYF.

The CDR3 nucleotides read TGTGCCACCAGCAGAGATACGACCGTAGGGGTGTGGCCCCAGCATTTT. Translated, it gives CATSRDTTVGVWPQHF. The chain couples TRBV15 to TRBJ1-5; TRBD1 is a possible D gene (5 bases). Trimming removed 0 bases from V and 9 bases from J, with 18 bases in between. The CDR3 is 16 amino acids. Germline assignment: CDR1 LNHNV and CDR2 YYDKDF (reference sequence).

The chain couples TRBV12-3 or TRBV12-4 to TRBJ1-6, with no clear D. V lost 6 bases, J lost 10 bases, and 10 bases lay in between. The CDR3 length is 12 residues. The CDR3 DNA sequence: TGTGCCAGCAGCCCCTCGGTGTCACCCCTCCACTTT. This gives the protein CASSPSVSPLHF.

V gene TRBV20-1 combines with J gene TRBJ1-1; a weak D match, TRBD1 (5 bases). Germline V gene sequence: CDR1 DFQATT, CDR2 SNEGSKA (reference sequence). Trimming took 0 bases from V and 5 from J, leaving 13 bases between them. The CDR3 loop spans 14 amino acids. This CDR3 is CSAREAARGTEAFF. CDR3 sequence (DNA): TGCAGTGCTAGAGAGGCGGCGCGGGGGACTGAAGCTTTCTTT.

This clonotype was recorded at least ten times. The chain employs TRBV10-2 and TRBJ1-2; tentatively, D is TRBD1 (5 bases). Germline CDR1 and CDR2: WSHSY and SAAADI. The CDR3 has 14 amino acids. The V end was cut by 0 bases, the J end by 7 bases, with 12 bases between. CDR3 bases: TGCGCCAGCAGTGAGTCGACGGGGCTGAGTGGCTACACCTTC. It is translated as CASSESTGLSGYTF.

The chain combines TRBV28 with TRBJ2-5; 9 positions match TRBD1. The CDR3 consists of 15 residues. CDR1 and CDR2 (germline): MDHEN, SYDVKM. After removal of 6 bases from V and 3 bases from J, the junction contained 8 bases not matched to a gene. The CDR3 sequence: CASSLPGTGKETQYF. CDR3 nucleotide sequence: TGTGCCAGCAGCCTACCCGGGACAGGGAAAGAGACCCAGTACTTC.

The V call is TRBV7-9, the J call TRBJ1-1, with 8 bases lining up with TRBD1. The length of the CDR3 is 16 residues. Trimming removed 6 bases from V and 5 bases from J; junction bases left unmatched: 14. Germline V gives CDR1 SEHNR, CDR2 FQNEAQ (reference sequence). The CDR3 protein is CASRAGTGIRGTEAFF. CDR3 nucleotide sequence: TGTGCCAGCAGGGCAGGGACAGGCATACGGGGGACTGAAGCTTTCTTT.

The chain combines TRBV18 with TRBJ2-1; either TRBD1 or TRBD2 may fit D (5 bases each). The CDR3 is 13 residues long. Trimming pared 3 bases from V and 13 bases from J, leaving 16 bases between. Germline lookup yields CDR1 KGHSH and CDR2 LQKENI. The CDR3 region is CASSPRVGETQFF. The CDR3 region has the DNA TGTGCCAGCTCACCCCGCGTGGGGGAGACCCAGTTCTTC.

This clonotype has just a few counts. This chain joins TRBV7-2 and TRBJ1-5; perhaps TRBD1 as D (5 bases). The ends were cut back, 3 bases at V and 3 bases at J, with 12 bases in the middle. Germline V CDR1 and CDR2: SGHTA, FQGNSA. The CDR3 totals 15 residues. CDR3 amino acids: CASSFGGGNNQPQHF. In nucleotides, the CDR3 is TGTGCCAGCAGCTTCGGTGGGGGTAACAATCAGCCCCAGCATTTT. The full variable domain, with the rest looked up from reference TRBV7-2 and TRBJ1-5, is GAGVSQSPSNKVTEKGKDVELRCDPISGHTALYWYRQSLGQGLEFLIYFQGNSAPDKSGLPSDRFSAERTGGSVSTLTIQRTQQEDSAVYLCASSFGGGNNQPQHFGDGTRLSIL.

On this clonotype itself: Germline is not matched at one junction end, which may reflect a read error. The chain employs TRBV2 and TRBJ2-3, with 9 bases identical to TRBD1. In germline, CDR1 is SNHLY, CDR2 FYNNEI. The CDR3 runs to 15 residues. The CDR3 spells CAGSGQGLRTDTQYF. CDR3 in DNA: TGTGCCGGCAGCGGACAGGGGCTACGCACAGATACGCAGTATTTT.

This chain connects TRBV20-1 to TRBJ2-3; possibly TRBD1 for D (5 bases). The CDR3 length is 14 residues. The germline V gene has CDR1 DFQATT and CDR2 SNEGSKA (reference sequence). Trimming cost V 3 bases and J 2 bases, with 12 bases left between them. In DNA, the CDR3 is TGCAGTGCTAGTAGGACATCCTTCACAGATACGCAGTATTTT. Residues: CSASRTSFTDTQYF.

The V gene is TRBV2, the J gene TRBJ2-5; D possibly uses TRBD1 or TRBD2 (5 bases each). The CDR3 spans 17 residues. V gave up 6 bases and J gave up 1 base, with 21 bases separating them. The V gene's germline CDR1 is SNHLY and CDR2 FYNNEI. The DNA for the CDR3 is TGTGCCAGCAGGGGAATGGGATCAGGGACCCTCCAAGAGACCCAGTACTTC. This codes for CASRGMGSGTLQETQYF.

The chain couples TRBV10-3 to TRBJ2-3; TRBD1 agrees at 10 bases. Looked up from germline, CDR1 is ENHRY and CDR2 is SYGVKD. The CDR3 extends over 14 amino acids. The J segment lost 7 bases and the V segment lost 0 bases, leaving 1 base of the junction unmatched. CDR3 DNA: TGTGCCATCAGTGAGTCGGGACAGGGGAATACGCAGTATTTT. Its protein is CAISESGQGNTQYF.